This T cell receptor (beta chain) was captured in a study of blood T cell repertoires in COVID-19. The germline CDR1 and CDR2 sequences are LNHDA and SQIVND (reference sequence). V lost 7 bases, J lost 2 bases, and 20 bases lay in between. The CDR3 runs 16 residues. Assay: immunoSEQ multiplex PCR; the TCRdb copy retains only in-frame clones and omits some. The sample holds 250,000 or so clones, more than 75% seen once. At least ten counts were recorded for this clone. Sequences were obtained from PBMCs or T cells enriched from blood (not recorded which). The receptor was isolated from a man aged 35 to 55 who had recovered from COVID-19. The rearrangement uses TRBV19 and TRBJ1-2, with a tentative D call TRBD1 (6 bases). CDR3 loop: CASTPQGIVGNYGYTF. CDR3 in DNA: TGTGCCAGTACTCCACAGGGCATAGTCGGAAACTATGGCTACACCTTC.